This TCR beta chain originates from a study of cytomegalovirus exposure and HLA in healthy donors. Primers: 60 Vbeta forward and 13 Jbeta reverse. Profiling relied on immunoSEQ multiplex PCR, and the TCRdb table lists in-frame clones only, not all of them. This table has 150,000 to 200,000 clones, 80% appearing once. The CDR3 runs to 14 residues. With 2 bases removed from V and 1 base from J, the gap between germline ends came to 7 bases. Germline loops: CDR1 SEHNR, CDR2 FQNEAQ (reference sequence). J is TRBJ2-3 and V is TRBV7-9; D gene ambiguous. The source material was PBMCs. This TCR was sampled from a man younger than 35 in good health and CMV-seropositive. CDR3 coding DNA: TGTGCCAGCAGCTTAATCGCGGGCACAGATACGCAGTATTTT. Translation gives CASSLIAGTDTQYF.